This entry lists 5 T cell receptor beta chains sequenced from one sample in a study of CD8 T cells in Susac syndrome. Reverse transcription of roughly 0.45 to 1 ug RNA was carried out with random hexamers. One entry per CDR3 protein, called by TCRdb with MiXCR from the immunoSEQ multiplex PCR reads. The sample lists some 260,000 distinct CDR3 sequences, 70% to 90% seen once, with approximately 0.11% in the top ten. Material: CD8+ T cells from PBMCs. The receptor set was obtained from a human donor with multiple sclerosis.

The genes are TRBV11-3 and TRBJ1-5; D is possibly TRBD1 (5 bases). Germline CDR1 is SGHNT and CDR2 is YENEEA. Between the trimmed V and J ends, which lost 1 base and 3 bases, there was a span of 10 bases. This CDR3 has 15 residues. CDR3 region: CASSLVAGANQPQHF. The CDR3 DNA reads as TGTGCCAGCAGCTTAGTTGCTGGGGCCAATCAGCCCCAGCATTTT.

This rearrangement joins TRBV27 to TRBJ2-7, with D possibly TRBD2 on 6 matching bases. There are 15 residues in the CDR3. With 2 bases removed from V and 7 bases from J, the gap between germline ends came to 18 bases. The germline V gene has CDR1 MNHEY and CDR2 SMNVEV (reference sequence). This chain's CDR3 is CASSLPGVSKREQYF. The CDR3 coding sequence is TGTGCCAGCAGTTTACCGGGAGTTTCGAAGAGGGAGCAGTACTTC.

CDR3 region: CASSAGLPTYEQYF. In nucleotides, the CDR3 is TGTGCCAGCAGCGCGGGACTACCGACCTACGAGCAGTACTTC. The V call is TRBV9, the J call TRBJ2-7; 7 bases line up with TRBD2. Germline CDR1 and CDR2: SGDLS and YYNGEE. This CDR3 has 14 amino acids. After removal of 3 bases from V and 2 bases from J, the junction contained 5 bases not matched to a gene.

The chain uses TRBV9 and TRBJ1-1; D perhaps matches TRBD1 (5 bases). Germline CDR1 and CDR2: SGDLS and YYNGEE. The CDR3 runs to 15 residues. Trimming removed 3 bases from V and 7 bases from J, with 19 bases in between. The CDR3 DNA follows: TGTGCCAGCAGCGGGGGGAAGTCTCCGAGGGATGAAGCTTTCTTT. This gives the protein CASSGGKSPRDEAFF.

The CDR3 sequence: CASSQLEMGGTQYF. The CDR3 coding sequence is TGTGCCAGCAGCCAACTGGAGATGGGAGGGACCCAGTACTTC. The V and J genes are TRBV7-9 and TRBJ2-5; TRBD2 is a possible D gene (6 bases). Trimming cost V 5 bases and J 7 bases, with 17 bases left between them. Germline CDR1 reads SEHNR; CDR2 reads FQNEAQ (reference sequence). This CDR3 region has 14 residues.